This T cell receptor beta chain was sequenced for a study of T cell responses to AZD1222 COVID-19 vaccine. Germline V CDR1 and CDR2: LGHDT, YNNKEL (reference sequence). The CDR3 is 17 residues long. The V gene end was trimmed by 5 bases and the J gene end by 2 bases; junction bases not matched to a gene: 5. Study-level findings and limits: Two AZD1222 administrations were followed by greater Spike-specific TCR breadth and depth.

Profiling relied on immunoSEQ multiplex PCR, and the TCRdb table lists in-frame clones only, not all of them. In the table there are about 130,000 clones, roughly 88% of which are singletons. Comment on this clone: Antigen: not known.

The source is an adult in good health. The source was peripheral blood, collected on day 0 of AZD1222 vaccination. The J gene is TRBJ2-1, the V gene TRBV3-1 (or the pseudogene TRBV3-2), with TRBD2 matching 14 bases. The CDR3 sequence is CASSAQTSGGAYNEQFF. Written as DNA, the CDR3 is TGTGCCAGCAGCGCCCAGACTAGCGGGGGGGCCTACAATGAGCAGTTCTTC.